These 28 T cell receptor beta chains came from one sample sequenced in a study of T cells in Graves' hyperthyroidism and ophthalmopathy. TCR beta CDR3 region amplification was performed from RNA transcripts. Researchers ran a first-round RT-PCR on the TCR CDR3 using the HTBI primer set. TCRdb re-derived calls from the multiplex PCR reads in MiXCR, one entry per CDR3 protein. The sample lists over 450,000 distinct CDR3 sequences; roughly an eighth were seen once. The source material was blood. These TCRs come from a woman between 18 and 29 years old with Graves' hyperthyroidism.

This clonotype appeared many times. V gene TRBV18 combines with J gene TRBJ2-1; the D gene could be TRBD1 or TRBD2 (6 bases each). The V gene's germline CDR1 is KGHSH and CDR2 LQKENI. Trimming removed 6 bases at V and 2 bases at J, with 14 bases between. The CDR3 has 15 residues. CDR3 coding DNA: TGTGCCAGCTCCCCGGGGGCAACAGCCTACAATGAGCAGTTCTTC. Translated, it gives CASSPGATAYNEQFF.

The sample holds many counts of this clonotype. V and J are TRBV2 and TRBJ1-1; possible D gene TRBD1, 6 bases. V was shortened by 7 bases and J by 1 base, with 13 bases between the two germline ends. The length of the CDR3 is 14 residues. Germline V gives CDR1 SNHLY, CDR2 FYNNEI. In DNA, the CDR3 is TGTGCCAGCAACGGGGACACCGCGAACACTGAAGCTTTCTTT. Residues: CASNGDTANTEAFF.

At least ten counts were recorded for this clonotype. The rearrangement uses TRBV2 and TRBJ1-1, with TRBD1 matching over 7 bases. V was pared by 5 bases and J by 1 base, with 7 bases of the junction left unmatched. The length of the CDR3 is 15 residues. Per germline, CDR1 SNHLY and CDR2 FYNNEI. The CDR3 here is CASSKRGQQNTEAFF. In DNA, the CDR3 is TGTGCCAGCAGTAAGAGGGGACAGCAGAACACTGAAGCTTTCTTT.

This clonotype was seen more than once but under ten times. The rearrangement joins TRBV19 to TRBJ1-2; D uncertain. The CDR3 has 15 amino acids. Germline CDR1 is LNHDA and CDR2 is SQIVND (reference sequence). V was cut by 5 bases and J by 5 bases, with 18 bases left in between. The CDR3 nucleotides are TGTGCCAGTAGTCCGCCAATATCGGCCGGATATGGCTACACCTTC. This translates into CASSPPISAGYGYTF.

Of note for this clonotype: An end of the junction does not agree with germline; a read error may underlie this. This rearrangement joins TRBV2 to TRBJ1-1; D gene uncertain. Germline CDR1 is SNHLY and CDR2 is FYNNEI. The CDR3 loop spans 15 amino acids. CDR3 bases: TGTGCCAGCAGTGCTTTTTTGGCTTCGAGCACTGAAACTTTCTTT. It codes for CASSAFLASSTETFF.

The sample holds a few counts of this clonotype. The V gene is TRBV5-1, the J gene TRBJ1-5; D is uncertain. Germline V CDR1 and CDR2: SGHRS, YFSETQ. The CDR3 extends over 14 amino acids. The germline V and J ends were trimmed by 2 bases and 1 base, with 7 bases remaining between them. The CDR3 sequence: CASSFERSNQPQHF. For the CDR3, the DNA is TGCGCCAGCAGCTTCGAACGGAGCAATCAGCCCCAGCATTTT.

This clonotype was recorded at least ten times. The CDR3 reads CASRRDIYSQYF. CDR3 coding DNA: TGTGCCAGCAGGAGGGACATCTATTCGCAGTATTTT. This rearrangement joins TRBV12-3 or TRBV12-4 to TRBJ2-3, with D tentatively TRBD1 (6 bases). This CDR3 contains 12 residues. The V end lost 6 bases, the J end lost 10 bases, and 14 bases lay between the germline ends.

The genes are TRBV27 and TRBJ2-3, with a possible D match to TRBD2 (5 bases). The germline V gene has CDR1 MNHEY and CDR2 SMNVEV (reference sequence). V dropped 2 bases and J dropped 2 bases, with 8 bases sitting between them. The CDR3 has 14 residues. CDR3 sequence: CASSLSGFTDTQYF. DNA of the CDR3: TGTGCCAGCAGTTTAAGCGGTTTCACAGATACGCAGTATTTT.

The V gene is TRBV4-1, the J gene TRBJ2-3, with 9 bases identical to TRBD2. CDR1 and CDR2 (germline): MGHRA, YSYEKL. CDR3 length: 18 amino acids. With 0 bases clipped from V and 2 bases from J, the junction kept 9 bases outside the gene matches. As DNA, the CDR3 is TGCGCCAGCAGCCAAGAAGCCCTAGCGGGGTGGGCCACAGATACGCAGTATTTT. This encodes CASSQEALAGWATDTQYF.

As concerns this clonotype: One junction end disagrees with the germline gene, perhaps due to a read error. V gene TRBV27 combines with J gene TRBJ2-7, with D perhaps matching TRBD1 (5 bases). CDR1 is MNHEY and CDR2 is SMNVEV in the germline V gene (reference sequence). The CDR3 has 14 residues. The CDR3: CASSSSRDAYEQCF. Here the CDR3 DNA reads TGTGCCAGCAGTTCCTCCAGGGATGCCTACGAGCAGTGCTTC.

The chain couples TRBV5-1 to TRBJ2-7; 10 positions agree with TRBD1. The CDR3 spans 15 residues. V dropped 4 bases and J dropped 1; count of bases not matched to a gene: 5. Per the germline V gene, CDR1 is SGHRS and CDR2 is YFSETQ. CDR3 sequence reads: CASSRGTGESYEQYF. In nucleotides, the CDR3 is TGCGCCAGCAGCCGAGGGACAGGGGAATCCTACGAGCAGTACTTC.

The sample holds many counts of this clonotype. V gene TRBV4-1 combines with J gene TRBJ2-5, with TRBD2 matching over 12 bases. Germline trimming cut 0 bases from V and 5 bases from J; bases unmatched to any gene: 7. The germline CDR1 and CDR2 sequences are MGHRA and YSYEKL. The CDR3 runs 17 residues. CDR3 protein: CASSQDHSGLAGETQYF. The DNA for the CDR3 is TGCGCCAGCAGCCAAGACCACTCCGGACTAGCGGGGGAGACCCAGTACTTC.

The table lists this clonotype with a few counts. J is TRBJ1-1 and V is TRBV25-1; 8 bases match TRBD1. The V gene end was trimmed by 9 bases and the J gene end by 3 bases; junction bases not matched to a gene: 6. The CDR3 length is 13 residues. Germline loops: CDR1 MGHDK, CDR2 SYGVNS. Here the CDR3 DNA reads TGTGCCAGTGATCAGGGGGCCGACACTGAAGCTTTCTTT. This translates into CASDQGADTEAFF.

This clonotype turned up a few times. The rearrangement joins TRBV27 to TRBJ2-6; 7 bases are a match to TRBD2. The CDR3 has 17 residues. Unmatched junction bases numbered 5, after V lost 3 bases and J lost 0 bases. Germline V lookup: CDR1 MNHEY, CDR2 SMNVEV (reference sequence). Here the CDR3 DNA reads TGTGCCAGCAGTTTCTGGGAGGGCAGCTCTGGGGCCAACGTCCTGACTTTC. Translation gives CASSFWEGSSGANVLTF.

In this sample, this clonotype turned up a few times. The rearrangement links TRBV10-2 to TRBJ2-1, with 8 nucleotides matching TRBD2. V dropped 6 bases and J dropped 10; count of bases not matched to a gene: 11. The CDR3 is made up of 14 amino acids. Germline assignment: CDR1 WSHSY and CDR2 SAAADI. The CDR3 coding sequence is TGCGCCAGCAGCCCGGGGACTAGACTCCCCGAGCAGTTCTTC. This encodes CASSPGTRLPEQFF.

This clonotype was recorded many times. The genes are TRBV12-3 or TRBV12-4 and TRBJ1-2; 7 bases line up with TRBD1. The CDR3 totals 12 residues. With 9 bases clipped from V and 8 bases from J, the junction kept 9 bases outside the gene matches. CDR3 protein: CASCSRGRGYTF. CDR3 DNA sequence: TGTGCCAGTTGTTCGAGGGGGCGAGGCTACACCTTC.

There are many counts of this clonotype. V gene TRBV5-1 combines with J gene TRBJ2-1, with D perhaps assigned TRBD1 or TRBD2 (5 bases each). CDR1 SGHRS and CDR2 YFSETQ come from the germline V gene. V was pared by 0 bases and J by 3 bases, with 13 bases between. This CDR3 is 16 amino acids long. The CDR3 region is CASSLVFGASYNEQFF. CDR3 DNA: TGCGCCAGCAGCTTGGTTTTCGGGGCAAGCTACAATGAGCAGTTCTTC.

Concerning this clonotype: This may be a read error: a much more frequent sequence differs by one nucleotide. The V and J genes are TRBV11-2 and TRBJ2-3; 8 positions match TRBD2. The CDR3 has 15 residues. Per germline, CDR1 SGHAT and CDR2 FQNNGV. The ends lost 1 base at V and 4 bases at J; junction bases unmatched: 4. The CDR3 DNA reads TGTGCCAGCAGCTTAGCCGGGCGGGGGGCAGATACGCAGTATTTT. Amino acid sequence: CASSLAGRGADTQYF. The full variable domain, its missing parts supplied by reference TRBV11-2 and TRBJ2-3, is EAGVAQSPRYKIIEKRQSVAFWCNPISGHATLYWYQQILGQGPKLLIQFQNNGVVDDSQLPKDRFSAERLKGVDSTLKIQPAKLEDSAVYLCASSLAGRGADTQYFGPGTRLTVL.

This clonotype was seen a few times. The CDR3, as DNA: TGTGCCAGCAGCCAAGCCAGGGGTACCCATGGGGGCGAGCAGTACTTC. Amino acids: CASSQARGTHGGEQYF. The chain employs TRBV3-1 and TRBJ2-7; perhaps TRBD1 as D (6 bases). V lost 1 base, J lost 6 bases, and 19 bases lay in between. This CDR3 region has 16 residues. Germline assignment: CDR1 LGHDT and CDR2 YNNKEL (reference sequence).

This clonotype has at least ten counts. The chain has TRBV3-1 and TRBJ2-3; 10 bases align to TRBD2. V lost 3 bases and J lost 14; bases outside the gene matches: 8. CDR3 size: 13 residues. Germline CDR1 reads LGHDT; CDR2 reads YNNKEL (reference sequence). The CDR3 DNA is TGTGCCAGCAGCCACGACATAGCGGGAGGTCCGTATTTT. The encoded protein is CASSHDIAGGPYF.

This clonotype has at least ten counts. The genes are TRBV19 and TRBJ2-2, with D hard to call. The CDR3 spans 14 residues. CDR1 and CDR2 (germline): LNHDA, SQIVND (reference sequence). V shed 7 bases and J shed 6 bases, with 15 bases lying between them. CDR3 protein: CASTTSIRAGELFF. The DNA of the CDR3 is TGTGCCAGTACCACCTCTATACGGGCCGGGGAGCTGTTTTTT.

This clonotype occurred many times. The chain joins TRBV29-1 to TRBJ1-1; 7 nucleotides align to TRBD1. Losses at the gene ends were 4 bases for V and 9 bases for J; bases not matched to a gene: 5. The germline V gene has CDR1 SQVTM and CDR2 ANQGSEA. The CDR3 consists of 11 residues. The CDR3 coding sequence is TGCAGCGTTGTAGAGGGGGCGAAAGCTTTCTTT. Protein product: CSVVEGAKAFF. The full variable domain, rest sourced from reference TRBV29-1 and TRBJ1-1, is SAVISQKPSRDICQRGTSLTIQCQVDSQVTMMFWYRQQPGQSLTLIATANQGSEATYESGFVIDKFPISRPNLTFSTLTVSNMSPEDSSIYLCSVVEGAKAFFGQGTRLTVV.

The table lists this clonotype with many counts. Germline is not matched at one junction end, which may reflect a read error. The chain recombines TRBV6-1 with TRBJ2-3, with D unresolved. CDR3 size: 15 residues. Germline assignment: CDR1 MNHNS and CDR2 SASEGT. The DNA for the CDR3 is TGTGCCAGCGTCCTCCGACCCGATGGCACGGATACGCAGTATTTT. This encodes CASVLRPDGTDTQYF.

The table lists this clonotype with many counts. The CDR3 bases are TGTGCCAGCACTCCGGGACAGGCGGGCAATCAGCCCCAGCATTTT. Protein product: CASTPGQAGNQPQHF. The J gene is TRBJ1-5, the V gene TRBV2; 8 bases fit TRBD1. CDR3 length: 15 amino acids. J was trimmed by 2 bases and V by 7 bases; bases with no gene match: 7. CDR1 and CDR2 (germline): SNHLY, FYNNEI.

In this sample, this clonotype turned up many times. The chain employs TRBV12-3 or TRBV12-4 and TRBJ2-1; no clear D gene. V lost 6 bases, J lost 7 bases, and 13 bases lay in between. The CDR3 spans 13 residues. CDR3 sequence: CASRAPVANEQFF. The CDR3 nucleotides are TGTGCCAGCAGGGCACCCGTCGCGAATGAGCAGTTCTTC.

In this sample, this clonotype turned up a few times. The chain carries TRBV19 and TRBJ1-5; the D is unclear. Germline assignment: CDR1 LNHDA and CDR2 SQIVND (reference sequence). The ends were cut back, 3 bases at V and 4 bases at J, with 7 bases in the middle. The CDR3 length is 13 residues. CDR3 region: CASSMAANQPQHF. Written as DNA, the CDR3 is TGTGCCAGTAGTATGGCAGCAAATCAGCCCCAGCATTTT. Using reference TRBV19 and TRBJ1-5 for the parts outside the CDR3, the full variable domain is DGGITQSPKYLFRKEGQNVTLSCEQNLNHDAMYWYRQDPGQGLRLIYYSQIVNDFQKGDIAEGYSVSREKKESFPLTVTSAQKNPTAFYLCASSMAANQPQHFGDGTRLSIL.

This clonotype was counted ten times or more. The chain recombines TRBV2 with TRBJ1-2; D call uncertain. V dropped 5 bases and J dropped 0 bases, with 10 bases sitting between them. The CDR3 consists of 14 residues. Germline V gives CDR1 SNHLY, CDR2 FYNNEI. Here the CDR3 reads CASSIRAANYGYTF. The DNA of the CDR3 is TGTGCCAGCAGTATAAGAGCTGCTAACTATGGCTACACCTTC.

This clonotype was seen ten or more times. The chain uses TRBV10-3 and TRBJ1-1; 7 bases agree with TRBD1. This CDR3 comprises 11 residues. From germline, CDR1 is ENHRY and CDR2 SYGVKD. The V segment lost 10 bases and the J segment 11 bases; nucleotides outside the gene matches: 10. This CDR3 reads CASQTTGEAFF. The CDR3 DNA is TGTGCCAGTCAAACCACAGGGGAGGCTTTCTTT.